This TCR beta chain was obtained from a study of OX40 agonist ivuxolimab in advanced cancers. Generated by immunoSEQ multiplex PCR, the TCRdb table keeps only in-frame clones and is missing some. This table has about 76,000 clones, 70% to 90% appearing once. This CDR3 comprises 19 residues. Per the germline V gene, CDR1 is MDHEN and CDR2 is SYDVKM. V was clipped by 5 bases and J by 0 bases; unmatched bases: 16. This TCR came from an adult with an advanced solid tumor such as melanoma, head and neck, liver or kidney cancer. The chain links TRBV28 to TRBJ1-3; TRBD1 matches at 7 bases. Sequencing used CD4+ or CD8+ T cells sorted from blood, obtained in a trial of the OX40 agonist ivuxolimab. Here the CDR3 reads CASSISQGQRFSSGNTIYF. In DNA, the CDR3 is TGTGCCAGCAGTATAAGTCAGGGACAGAGATTCTCCTCTGGAAACACCATATATTTT.